This T cell receptor (beta chain) comes out of a study of shared T cell receptors in the human thymus. Libraries were prepared by immunoSEQ multiplex PCR; TCRdb keeps only in-frame clonotypes and omits some of them. This sample has about 660,000 clones, with more than 75% found just once. This CDR3 is 15 amino acids long. Germline trimming cut 6 bases from V and 2 bases from J; bases unmatched to any gene: 10. CDR1 MNHEY and CDR2 SVGAGI come from the germline V gene. This sample was shared with a second study, whose subject was human thymus T cells. In that study: Healthy Finnish infants having corrective surgery for congenital heart defects served as donors. Corrective heart surgery yielded resections, and these provided the thymus tissue. In thymic and blood repertoires alike, V and J usage looked biased. What related research reported was that thymic repertoires overlapped highly among unrelated individuals.

This receptor was obtained from a boy in the first two years of life with a congenital heart defect. J is TRBJ2-7 and V is TRBV6-5; 7 bases map to TRBD1. Sequencing was performed on thymocytes. CDR3: CASSHLQGSAYEQYF. The DNA of the CDR3 is TGTGCCAGCAGCCATCTACAGGGGTCGGCCTACGAGCAGTACTTC.